This T cell receptor beta chain is drawn from a study of early T cells in non-severe SARS-CoV-2 infection. CDR1 and CDR2 (germline): LGHNA, YSLEER. CDR3 length: 16 amino acids. The junction had 3 bases not matched to a gene; V was cut back by 0 bases and J by 2 bases. Researchers tagged individual cDNA molecules with unique molecular identifiers. TCRdb reanalysed the 5' RACE reads using MiXCR and keeps one entry per CDR3 protein. Of some 34,000 distinct CDR3 sequences listed, 4% to 5% are singletons. This clonotype was picked up many times. Sequencing was performed on whole blood. This TCR was recovered from an adult who was a healthcare worker with PCR-confirmed SARS-CoV-2 infection or an uninfected control (not recorded which). The V gene is TRBV4-3, the J gene TRBJ1-3, with TRBD1 matching 8 bases. The CDR3 sequence is CASSQEWTGTGNTIYF. The CDR3 coding sequence is TGCGCCAGCAGCCAAGAGTGGACAGGGACTGGAAACACCATATATTTT.